A selection of T cell receptor beta chains follows, all from one sample in a study of cytomegalovirus exposure and HLA in healthy donors. Profiled with immunoSEQ multiplex PCR; TCRdb holds only in-frame clones, not every one. The sample lists under 200,000 clones; over 60% were seen once. The sample taken for sequencing was PBMCs. The source of these receptors is a woman between 40 and 55 years old in good health and CMV-seronegative. Both conserved end residues are trimmed from each CDR3. Some rows have no size entry. The others give once, few or many, or a class for an expanded clone.

size,V,CDR3
.,TRBV29-1,SAGTYQETQY
.,TRBV7-6,ASGGQGALGANVLT
once,TRBV7-9,ASRPRQRGGLWETQY
few,TRBV6-1,ASSERAGRNIQY
.,TRBV2,ASRLDLFYNSPLH
few,TRBV5-8,ASRPRDRVGEAF
.,TRBV6-6,ASSYSRDSSSEQY
.,TRBV6-4,ASSRDRDDIRQF
.,TRBV12-5,ASGSYRGSASDKVTQY
.,TRBV4-1,ASSQGPGRRDNEQF
.,TRBV2,ASSEIARAGNTIY
.,TRBV5-6,ASSLGAHLAQH
.,TRBV5-1,ASSLLLAGELF
.,TRBV28,ASSQTGAGSEQY
.,TRBV13,ASSLGRGPGGYT
.,TRBV6-5,ASSRTGDTYGYT
.,TRBV28,ASRTGTGDTDTQY
.,TRBV5-6,ASSRTGTQETQY
.,TRBV15,ATSRDQSPGAQY
few,TRBV7-8,ASSPWRGNNSPLH
.,TRBV7-9,SSTLGLPGNTYEQY
.,TRBV2,ASSEEPRWVTYGYT
.,TRBV28,ASSSRTGSSTDTQY
.,TRBV7-6,ASSLVAGSKPYEQY
.,TRBV15,ATSRDRQLQETQY
.,TRBV28,ASRRQTGLGYT
.,TRBV19,ASSIQQGKRPNYGYT
.,TRBV5-6,ASSLGGQWVTQPQH
.,TRBV9,ASSVVAGDRDTQY
.,TRBV6-4,ASSVIAGGPADTQY
.,TRBV28,ASSTANYGYT
.,TRBV4-1,APSPLH
.,TRBV11-1,ASSFSGNPIYGYT
.,TRBV9,ASSASGGQSYYGYT
.,TRBV19,ASSYRQGPTEAF
.,TRBV7-9,AEGAFYGYT
.,TRBV27,ASSPQGARNSPLH
.,TRBV5-5,ASSPGANYGYT
.,TRBV5-5,ASSQGTGGYGYT
.,TRBV19,ASSPGTSGVSYEQY
.,TRBV6-5,ASGEYRGRSYGYT
once,TRBV9,ASSYISGANVLT
.,TRBV2,ASSEGLENYEQY
.,TRBV28,ATRESGGPYDTQY
.,TRBV28,ASSRDSHSGYT
.,TRBV11-2,ASSRKHANTGELF
.,TRBV6-1,ATSSDRNQPQH
.,TRBV4-1,ASSQVAETQY
.,TRBV5-1,ASSLGTSGGDFAEY
few,TRBV5-1,ASSYRDMNTEAF
.,TRBV6-5,ASSFGRGVYEQY
.,TRBV10-2,ASSATGNSNQPQH